Below are 21 T cell receptor beta chains sequenced from a single sample in a study of CD8 T cells in ankylosing spondylitis. Via MiXCR, TCRdb re-called the 5' RACE reads, giving one row per CDR3 protein. The sample has over 700,000 distinct CDR3 sequences; roughly 20% are singletons. Their antigens remain unidentified. General observations from the study: A motif in TCR beta, a set of under ten highly homologous variants, appeared characteristic of ankylosing spondylitis blood.

Sequenced material: blood, either unsorted or a sorted T cell fraction (not recorded which). The source is a male donor with ankylosing spondylitis.

This clonotype showed up just a few times. This chain joins TRBV7-9 and TRBJ2-7; 7 bases fit TRBD1. The V gene end was trimmed by 4 bases and the J gene end by 4 bases; junction bases not matched to a gene: 7. The germline V gene has CDR1 SEHNR and CDR2 FQNEAQ (reference sequence). This CDR3 has 14 amino acids. For the CDR3, the DNA is TGTGCCAGCAGCTCCCGGGACAGCCATTACGAGCAGTACTTC. This gives the protein CASSSRDSHYEQYF.

The V gene is TRBV6-5, the J gene TRBJ2-3, with D perhaps assigned TRBD1 or TRBD2 (5 bases each). The CDR3 is 16 residues long. Germline loops: CDR1 MNHEY, CDR2 SVGAGI. Trimming removed 0 bases at V and 1 base at J, with 11 bases between. The CDR3 nucleotides read TGTGCCAGCAGTTACTCGGGGACCTTTCGCACAGATACGCAGTATTTT. It specifies CASSYSGTFRTDTQYF.

Ten or more counts support this clonotype. The chain employs TRBV12-3 or TRBV12-4 and TRBJ2-1; D is unresolved. Between the trimmed V and J ends, which lost 6 bases and 3 bases, there was a span of 3 bases. The CDR3 spans 11 residues. The CDR3 bases are TGTGCCAGCAGCGGCTACAATGAGCAGTTCTTC. The encoded protein is CASSGYNEQFF.

The sample holds a few counts of this clonotype. Written as DNA, the CDR3 is TGTGCCAGCAGCCCTACCGGGGGCTCCATGAACACTGAAGCTTTCTTT. Protein product: CASSPTGGSMNTEAFF. The chain recombines TRBV9 with TRBJ1-1; tentatively, D is TRBD1 (6 bases). The CDR3 is 16 amino acids. Trimming took off 4 bases at V and 0 bases at J, with 16 bases between the two ends. Per germline, CDR1 SGDLS and CDR2 YYNGEE.

This chain connects TRBV10-1 to TRBJ2-5; 9 bases are a match to TRBD1. This CDR3 contains 14 residues. The V gene's germline CDR1 is WNHNN and CDR2 SYGVQD (reference sequence). V lost 6 bases to trimming and J lost 5 bases; unmatched junction nucleotides: 7. This CDR3 reads CASSAPGQGETQYF. Written as DNA, the CDR3 is TGCGCCAGCAGCGCACCGGGACAGGGTGAGACCCAGTACTTC.

The CDR3, as DNA: TGCAGTGCTATGGGACTAGCTCCCGGGGAGCTGTTTTTT. This encodes CSAMGLAPGELFF. The chain is built from TRBV20-1 and TRBJ2-2; 9 nucleotides align to TRBD2. Germline V gene data show CDR1 as DFQATT and CDR2 as SNEGSKA (reference sequence). The CDR3 has 13 residues. The trim removed 4 bases at V and 6 bases at J, leaving 3 bases unmatched.

Here the CDR3 reads CATRQQGPNEQFF. As DNA, the CDR3 is TGTGCCACAAGGCAGCAGGGTCCCAATGAGCAGTTCTTC. The chain links TRBV24-1 to TRBJ2-1, with D maybe TRBD1 (5 bases). CDR3 length equals 13 residues. V lost 10 bases, J lost 6 bases, and 15 bases lay in between. Per germline, CDR1 KGHDR and CDR2 SFDVKD.

A few counts support this clonotype. The gene calls are TRBV30 and TRBJ2-2; tentative D call: TRBD1 (5 bases). Germline CDR1 GTSNPN, CDR2 SVGIG (reference sequence). V was pared by 1 base and J by 2 bases, with 11 bases between. The CDR3 consists of 15 residues. The CDR3 nucleotides are TGTGCCTGGAGTGCCCGACAGTTAAACACCGGGGAGCTGTTTTTT. Residues: CAWSARQLNTGELFF. Complete variable domain (other parts from reference TRBV30 and TRBJ2-2): SQTIHQWPATLVQPVGSPLSLECTVEGTSNPNLYWYRQAAGRGLQLLFYSVGIGQISSEVPQNLSASRPQDRQFILSSKKLLLSDSGFYLCAWSARQLNTGELFFGEGSRLTVL.

The sample holds a few counts of this clonotype. The chain joins TRBV4-1 to TRBJ2-1; 7 bases match TRBD1. With V trimmed by 1 base and J by 0 bases, 6 bases remained unmatched. The CDR3 consists of 17 residues. The germline CDR1 and CDR2 sequences are MGHRA and YSYEKL. The CDR3 loop reads CASSQGVGGFSYNEQFF. The CDR3 nucleotides read TGCGCCAGCAGCCAAGGAGTAGGGGGCTTCTCCTACAATGAGCAGTTCTTC.

There are a few counts of this clonotype. This chain uses TRBV7-3 with TRBJ1-1, with 8 bases fitting TRBD1. The CDR3 is 15 amino acids. The V gene's germline CDR1 is SGHTA and CDR2 FQGTGA. V gave up 4 bases and J gave up 1 base; unmatched junction bases: 5. CDR3 DNA: TGTGCCAGCAGCTCCCCGACAGGGGAGAACACTGAAGCTTTCTTT. Translating it yields CASSSPTGENTEAFF.

A few counts support this clonotype. The chain recombines TRBV20-1 with TRBJ2-3; 8 bases fit TRBD2. CDR3 length: 13 residues. The germline V gene encodes CDR1 DFQATT and CDR2 SNEGSKA (reference sequence). J gave up 8 bases and V 0 bases, and 4 bases lay outside the gene matches. CDR3 in amino acids: CSARDRGGGTQYF. The CDR3 DNA reads TGCAGTGCTAGAGATCGGGGGGGCGGTACGCAGTATTTT.

This clonotype showed up many times. This rearrangement joins TRBV29-1 to TRBJ1-1; D gene uncertain. This CDR3 is 10 amino acids long. Deletions cut 7 bases from V and 1 base from J, with 4 bases between. CDR1 SQVTM and CDR2 ANQGSEA come from the germline V gene. The CDR3 reads CSAQNTEAFF. CDR3 DNA: TGCAGCGCCCAGAACACTGAAGCTTTCTTT.

The chain couples TRBV7-2 to TRBJ2-5, with D unclear. V lost 6 bases to trimming and J lost 5 bases, with 10 bases between them. The CDR3 has 12 residues. The germline V gene encodes CDR1 SGHTA and CDR2 FQGNSA. CDR3 in amino acids: CASRPCPETQYF. As DNA, the CDR3 is TGTGCCAGCAGACCTTGCCCGGAGACCCAGTACTTC.

The V and J genes are TRBV13 and TRBJ2-1; D gene unclear. Trimming removed 1 base from V and 12 bases from J, with 7 bases in between. The germline V gene has CDR1 PRHDT and CDR2 FYEKMQ (reference sequence). The CDR3 spans 11 residues. The CDR3 DNA reads TGTGCCAGCAGCTTAGATTTAGTGCAGTTCTTC. Protein product: CASSLDLVQFF.

The rearrangement links TRBV4-3 to TRBJ2-1; the match to TRBD2 covers 12 bases. The CDR3 contains 15 residues. V gave up 1 base and J gave up 6 bases; unmatched junction bases: 1. In germline, CDR1 is LGHNA, CDR2 YSLEER. CDR3 residues: CASSQGTSGINEQFF. In DNA, the CDR3 is TGCGCCAGCAGCCAAGGGACTAGCGGGATCAATGAGCAGTTCTTC.

In its sample, this clonotype was seen many times. The chain combines TRBV12-3 or TRBV12-4 with TRBJ2-5; no reliable D call. This CDR3 spans 15 amino acids. V was shortened by 1 base and J by 5 bases, with 14 bases between the two germline ends. The CDR3 protein is CASSLGFGPRETQYF. CDR3 nucleotides: TGTGCCAGCAGTTTAGGGTTTGGCCCTAGGGAGACCCAGTACTTC.

The chain links TRBV2 to TRBJ1-3; D uncertain. V dropped 7 bases and J dropped 0 bases, with 16 bases sitting between them. The CDR3 extends over 16 amino acids. Germline loops: CDR1 SNHLY, CDR2 FYNNEI. The chain's CDR3 is CASTADAGLSGNTIYF. The DNA for the CDR3 is TGTGCCAGCACCGCCGACGCAGGTCTCTCTGGAAACACCATATATTTT.

This chain connects TRBV3-1 to TRBJ1-5, with D unresolved. Germline CDR1 reads LGHDT; CDR2 reads YNNKEL (reference sequence). Trimming removed 0 bases at V and 0 bases at J, with 12 bases between. CDR3 length: 17 residues. CDR3 DNA sequence: TGTGCCAGCAGCCAAGAAGCGCCAGGATATAGCAATCAGCCCCAGCATTTT. It is translated as CASSQEAPGYSNQPQHF.

The J gene is TRBJ2-5, the V gene TRBV3-1; D might be TRBD2 (5 bases). CDR1 is LGHDT, CDR2 YNNKEL, per germline (reference sequence). V lost 3 bases and J 5 bases, leaving 31 bases between the germline ends. CDR3 size: 20 residues. Here the CDR3 reads CASSQEVTTPEGLNWETQYF. The CDR3 bases are TGTGCCAGCAGCCAGGAAGTAACAACTCCTGAGGGTTTAAATTGGGAGACCCAGTACTTC.

The rearrangement uses TRBV7-8 and TRBJ2-2; 8 bases match TRBD2. Trimming cost V 5 bases and J 5 bases; bases outside gene matches: 13. The CDR3 loop spans 17 amino acids. Germline values: CDR1 SGHVS, CDR2 FQNEAQ. CDR3 bases: TGTGCCAGCAGCACCCTCCACGGGGGGGGTTGGACCGGGGAGCTGTTTTTT. Protein sequence: CASSTLHGGGWTGELFF.

The chain combines TRBV7-2 with TRBJ2-5; D is perhaps TRBD1 or TRBD2 (5 bases each). Trimming removed 1 base from V and 6 bases from J, with 9 bases in between. Looked up from germline, CDR1 is SGHTA and CDR2 is FQGNSA. The CDR3 runs 13 residues. CDR3 amino acids: CASSLGGSKTQYF. CDR3 nucleotide sequence: TGTGCCAGCAGCTTAGGGGGGAGCAAGACCCAGTACTTC.